The 8 T cell receptor beta chains reported below all come from one sample, sequenced in a study of early T cells in non-severe SARS-CoV-2 infection. Each CDR3 protein gets one entry after TCRdb re-called the 5' RACE reads with MiXCR. The sample includes more than 50,000 distinct CDR3 sequences, about 13% seen only once; the top ten take 9.3%. The input for sequencing was whole blood, taken at baseline. Every receptor here comes from an adult who was a healthcare worker with PCR-confirmed SARS-CoV-2 infection or an uninfected control (not recorded which).

In this sample, this clonotype turned up many times. The chain combines TRBV11-2 with TRBJ2-5; 8 bases are shared with TRBD1. The CDR3 covers 13 residues. The germline CDR1 and CDR2 sequences are SGHAT and FQNNGV. V was pared by 4 bases and J by 4 bases, with 2 bases of the junction left unmatched. The CDR3 sequence: CASSYGQGETQYF. CDR3 coding DNA: TGTGCCAGCAGCTATGGACAGGGAGAGACCCAGTACTTC.

This chain joins TRBV7-2 and TRBJ2-7; D gene uncertain. The CDR3 contains 12 residues. The V and J ends lost 5 bases and 4 bases respectively, with 9 bases between them. Germline CDR1 is SGHTA and CDR2 is FQGNSA. CDR3 DNA sequence: TGTGCCAGCAGCCCGCCGGGTTACGAGCAGTACTTC. Encoded protein: CASSPPGYEQYF.

This clonotype was seen at least ten times. The V call is TRBV6-5, the J call TRBJ2-3, with a weak D call TRBD2 (6 bases). Trimming pared 4 bases from V and 6 bases from J, leaving 14 bases between. The germline V gene encodes CDR1 MNHEY and CDR2 SVGAGI. CDR3 size: 14 residues. The CDR3 DNA follows: TGTGCCAGCAGTTGGTCCGGGAGTAGGGATACGCAGTATTTT. Translated, it gives CASSWSGSRDTQYF.

As concerns this clonotype: One end of the junction does not line up with germline, which may come from a read error. The chain has TRBV28 and TRBJ2-5; D is uncertain. The V gene's germline CDR1 is MDHEN and CDR2 SYDVKM. This CDR3 contains 13 residues. DNA for the CDR3: TGTGCCAGCAGTTCGATAATGAAAGAGACCCAGGACTTC. Amino acids: CASSSIMKETQDF.

V and J are TRBV4-1 and TRBJ1-1; D might be TRBD1 (5 bases). The germline V and J ends were trimmed by 0 bases and 6 bases, with 14 bases remaining between them. The V gene's germline CDR1 is MGHRA and CDR2 YSYEKL. There are 15 residues in the CDR3. The CDR3 DNA follows: TGCGCCAGCAGCCAAGATGGGCGGGGGAGCGCTGAAGCTTTCTTT. This translates into CASSQDGRGSAEAFF.

The rearrangement links TRBV14 to TRBJ2-2; no clear D gene. Germline assignment: CDR1 SGHDN and CDR2 FVKESK. V was clipped by 2 bases and J by 8 bases, with 15 bases between them. CDR3 length equals 15 residues. The CDR3 spells CASSQLNWGSGELFF. CDR3 bases: TGTGCCAGCAGCCAACTCAACTGGGGATCTGGGGAGCTGTTTTTT.

This clonotype showed up many times. The gene calls are TRBV28 and TRBJ2-2; TRBD2 is a possible D gene (6 bases). CDR1 is MDHEN, CDR2 SYDVKM, per germline. The V end lost 5 bases, the J end lost 0 bases, and 13 bases lay between the germline ends. The CDR3 consists of 16 residues. The CDR3 loop reads CASSMRGGSNTGELFF. The CDR3 DNA reads as TGTGCCAGCAGTATGCGAGGAGGGTCGAACACCGGGGAGCTGTTTTTT.

The rearrangement uses TRBV7-9 and TRBJ2-4, with D possibly TRBD1 on 6 matching bases. V was shortened by 5 bases and J by 8 bases, with 13 bases between the two germline ends. The CDR3 is made up of 13 amino acids. The V gene's germline CDR1 is SEHNR and CDR2 FQNEAQ (reference sequence). CDR3 loop: CASSLAQGDIQYF. DNA for the CDR3: TGTGCCAGCAGCCTGGCACAGGGCGACATTCAGTACTTC.